The 3 T cell receptor beta chains below were found in one sample sequenced in a study of cytomegalovirus exposure and HLA in healthy donors. 13 Jbeta primers and 60 Vbeta primers were used for the PCR. Sequencing was performed with immunoSEQ multiplex PCR; in TCRdb, only in-frame clones are kept and a portion is missing. The table includes about 120,000 clones, roughly 82% detected once. Sequenced sample: PBMCs. These TCRs come from a male donor in good health and CMV-seropositive.

This clone was seen only a few times. Relative to the germline gene, one junction end is altered; a read error may explain this. This chain uses TRBV5-6 with TRBJ2-2, with TRBD2 matching 7 bases. CDR3 length: 18 residues. CDR1 is SGHDT, CDR2 YYEEEE, per germline. Here the CDR3 reads CASSLLGAGTTNAGELFF. The DNA for the CDR3 is TGTGCCAGCAGCTTATTGGGAGCCGGGACTACGAACGCCGGGGAGCTGTTTTTT. Complete variable domain (other parts from reference TRBV5-6 and TRBJ2-2): DAGVTQSPTHLIKTRGQQVTLRCSPKSGHDTVSWYQQALGQGPQFIFQYYEEEERQRGNFPDRFSGHQFPNYSSELNVNALLLGDSALYLCASSLLGAGTTNAGELFFGEGSRLTVL.

The chain links TRBV9 to TRBJ2-3, with 7 bases matching TRBD2. The CDR3 runs 15 residues. Germline lookup yields CDR1 SGDLS and CDR2 YYNGEE. Trimming removed 0 bases from V and 6 bases from J; junction bases left unmatched: 7. The CDR3 DNA reads TGTGCCAGCAGCGTAGTGGGGGAGGGCCATGATACGCAGTATTTT. It is translated as CASSVVGEGHDTQYF.

This chain connects TRBV28 to TRBJ2-7, with TRBD1 matching over 9 bases. CDR3 length: 18 amino acids. The V segment lost 6 bases and the J segment 4 bases; nucleotides outside the gene matches: 19. Per germline, CDR1 MDHEN and CDR2 SYDVKM. CDR3 DNA: TGTGCCAGCAGACCCTGGACAGGGGCTCCCACTGACAATTACGAGCAGTACTTC. Amino acids: CASRPWTGAPTDNYEQYF.